This TCR beta chain originates from a study of cytomegalovirus exposure and HLA in healthy donors. Study background: Roughly 85 million unique TCRs from HLA-typed donors made up an early data release. Membership in the Caucasian-associated ancestry cluster was found for around 81% of approximately 400 genotyped donors. Broader study findings: Accurate HLA-A and HLA-B prediction from TCR beta sequences was reported for most subjects.

The CDR3 is made up of 18 amino acids. V was clipped by 2 bases and J by 3 bases, with 20 bases between them. PCR primers comprised 60 Vbeta and 13 Jbeta primers. Libraries were prepared by immunoSEQ multiplex PCR; TCRdb keeps only in-frame clonotypes and omits some of them. The table includes roughly 150,000 clones, 75% to 90% detected once. Comments on this clone: Its cognate antigen is unknown.

The sequence came from a boy younger than 10 in good health and CMV-seronegative. The chain employs TRBV23-1 and TRBJ1-5, with D perhaps TRBD1 (5 bases). TRBV23-1 has ORF status, its function being uncertain. The specimen was PBMCs. The CDR3 DNA is TGCGCCAGCAGTCAACCCGCCTCGGACATGGAAGACAATCAGCCCCAGCATTTT. Translation gives CASSQPASDMEDNQPQHF.